This T cell receptor beta chain stems from a study of T cell responses to AZD1222 COVID-19 vaccine. The V end lost 4 bases, the J end lost 10 bases, and 18 bases lay between the germline ends. Germline-derived CDR1 and CDR2 are SGHKS and YYEKEE (reference sequence). CDR3 length equals 15 residues. Method: immunoSEQ multiplex PCR; TCRdb's copy keeps in-frame clones and lacks some. The sample records 140,000 to 150,000 clones, around nine tenths being singletons. This receptor was identified in an adult in good health. This rearrangement joins TRBV5-5 to TRBJ1-6; D possibly corresponds to TRBD1 (6 bases). This material consisted of peripheral blood, taken on day 0 of MenACWY control vaccination. The CDR3 here is CASSAQDSFYSPLHF. The DNA of the CDR3 is TGTGCCAGCAGCGCCCAGGACAGCTTTTACTCACCCCTCCACTTT.